This T cell receptor beta chain was profiled in a study of beta chain features in type 1 diabetes. Study-wide points: Diminished insertions and augmented deletions at VDJ junctions characterized type 1 diabetes patients.

Points on this clone: Its specificity is not known.

The V and J ends lost 3 bases and 5 bases, in that order; junction bases with no gene match: 6. The CDR3 sequence is 14 residues long. The germline V gene encodes CDR1 SGDLS and CDR2 YYNGEE. It was via CD45RO/CCR7/CD25/CD127/CD95/CD27 that CD4+ naive, central memory, regulatory and stem cell-like memory cells were sorted. Every isolated RNA sample was fully reverse transcribed, so sequencing captured expressed TCRB transcripts. Here immunoSEQ multiplex PCR was the method, and the copy in TCRdb shows in-frame clones only, minus some. This sample has 240,000 or so clones, with 68% found just once. This clonotype was obtained from a young man in good health. The chain uses TRBV9 and TRBJ2-7; TRBD1 agrees at 9 bases. Sequenced input: naive CD4+ T cells from blood. As DNA, the CDR3 is TGTGCCAGCAGCGCGGGACAGGGTTTCCACGAGCAGTACTTC. Its protein is CASSAGQGFHEQYF.